This section outlines one TCR beta chain sequence together with its context. The length of the CDR3 is 13 residues. The V end was cut by 6 bases, the J end by 2 bases, with 11 bases between. The germline V gene encodes CDR1 ENHRY and CDR2 SYGVKD. Only in-frame clones appear in the TCRdb table, and some are missing; sequencing was by immunoSEQ multiplex PCR. In the table there are more than 35,000 clones, more than 80% of which are singletons. This entry is derived from a study of OX40 agonist ivuxolimab in advanced cancers. This clonotype was obtained from an adult with an advanced solid tumor such as melanoma, head and neck, liver or kidney cancer. The specimen comprised CD4+ or CD8+ T cells sorted from blood, sampled in a trial of the OX40 agonist ivuxolimab. The chain has TRBV10-3 and TRBJ2-7; D ambiguous. CDR3 sequence (DNA): TGTGCCATCAGGGACCCCTCAACCTACGAGCAGTACTTC. Amino acid sequence: CAIRDPSTYEQYF.